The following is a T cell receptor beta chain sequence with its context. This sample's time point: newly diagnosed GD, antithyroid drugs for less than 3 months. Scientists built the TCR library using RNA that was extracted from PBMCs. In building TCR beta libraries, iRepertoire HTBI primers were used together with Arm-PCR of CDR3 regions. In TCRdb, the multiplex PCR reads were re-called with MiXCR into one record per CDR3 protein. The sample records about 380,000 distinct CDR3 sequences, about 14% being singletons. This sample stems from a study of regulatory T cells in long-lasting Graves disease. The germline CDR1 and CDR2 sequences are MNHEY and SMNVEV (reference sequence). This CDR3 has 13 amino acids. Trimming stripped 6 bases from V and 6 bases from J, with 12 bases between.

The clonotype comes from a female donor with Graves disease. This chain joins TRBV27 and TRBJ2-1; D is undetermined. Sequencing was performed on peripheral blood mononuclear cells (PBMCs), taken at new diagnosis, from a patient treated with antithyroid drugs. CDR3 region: CASSLEMGNEQFF. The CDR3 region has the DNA TGTGCCAGCAGCTTAGAAATGGGCAATGAGCAGTTCTTC.